This TCR beta chain was sequenced in a study of prognosis after radiotherapy for stage I lung cancer. At the level of the study: Stage I non-small cell lung cancer patients were enrolled in Nanjing, China. This enrollment took place between 2018 and early 2019. Concurrent therapy was not administered with stereotactic body radiotherapy to any patient. After radiotherapy, distant metastases were seen in a handful of patients (median about 7 months), and no significant progression was seen in some 16. Broader study findings: Clone counts measured for unique TCRs fell after stereotactic body radiation therapy, median approximately 10,000 versus 7,000.

The study amplified the TCR beta CDR3 region from genomic DNA. This amplification was carried out by two rounds of multiplex PCR. Primers (each specific to one TRBV or TRBJ gene) were used in first-round PCR. TCRdb recomputed calls from the multiplex PCR reads with MiXCR, one row per CDR3 protein. Among 20,000 to 25,000 distinct CDR3 sequences listed, roughly 44% were seen once. Points on this clonotype: The target antigen is unknown.

Sequenced here: PBMCs, sampled before or after stereotactic body radiation therapy (not recorded which). The clonotype originates from a donor aged 50 or older with non-small cell lung cancer.

CDR3 sequence: CASIDTGGTYEQYF. In DNA form, the CDR3 reads TGTGCCAGCATTGATACAGGGGGGACCTACGAGCAGTACTTC. The chain links TRBV6-1 to TRBJ2-7; TRBD1 agrees at 8 bases. From germline, CDR1 is MNHNS and CDR2 SASEGT. Losses at the gene ends were 7 bases for V and 2 bases for J; bases not matched to a gene: 7. This CDR3 has 14 residues.